This T cell receptor beta chain was identified in a study of OX40 agonist ivuxolimab in advanced cancers. The wider study: Enrollees could have had prior anti-PD-1, anti-PD-L1 or anti-CTLA-4 therapy, which over 35% had received.

Generated by immunoSEQ multiplex PCR, the TCRdb table keeps only in-frame clones and is missing some. The sample has around 64,000 clones, roughly 90% seen once. Germline V gene lookup returns CDR1 SEHNR and CDR2 FQNEAQ (reference sequence). The CDR3 loop spans 14 amino acids. With V trimmed by 3 bases and J by 14 bases, 13 bases remained unmatched. The clonotype was recovered from an adult with an advanced solid tumor such as melanoma, head and neck, liver or kidney cancer. Source: CD4+ or CD8+ T cells sorted from blood, taken in a trial of the OX40 agonist ivuxolimab. V gene TRBV7-9 combines with J gene TRBJ1-3; 7 nucleotides match TRBD1. The DNA of the CDR3 is TGTGCCAGCAGCTTGGAGGGGGTGGACAGGCCTCTATATTTT. Protein: CASSLEGVDRPLYF.